These 8 T cell receptor beta chains were all obtained from the same sample, sequenced in a study of T cell responses to AZD1222 COVID-19 vaccine. Using immunoSEQ multiplex PCR, the repertoire was profiled, and TCRdb retains in-frame clones only, with some absent. The sample carries around 120,000 clones, roughly 89% recorded once. Source: peripheral blood, taken on day 0 of AZD1222 vaccination. These TCRs come from an adult in good health.

The J gene is TRBJ2-3, the V gene TRBV2; TRBD2 matches at 8 bases. In germline, CDR1 is SNHLY, CDR2 FYNNEI. Trimming cost V 6 bases and J 5 bases; bases outside gene matches: 4. This CDR3 is built from 13 residues. CDR3 residues: CASRAGGLDTQYF. Here the CDR3 DNA reads TGTGCCAGCAGGGCGGGGGGATTAGATACGCAGTATTTT.

The chain joins TRBV5-6 to TRBJ1-1, with 8 bases fitting TRBD1. The CDR3 sequence is 12 residues long. V shed 4 bases, J shed 5 bases, and the junction held 1 base outside the gene matches. Germline CDR1 reads SGHDT; CDR2 reads YYEEEE. For the CDR3, the DNA is TGTGCCAGCAGCCAGGGGGCGACTGAAGCTTTCTTT. It translates to CASSQGATEAFF.

This clone was seen a few times. V and J are TRBV30 and TRBJ1-1; D is undetermined. The CDR3 length is 13 residues. Trimming cost V 2 bases and J 0 bases, with 7 bases left between them. Germline loops: CDR1 GTSNPN, CDR2 SVGIG (reference sequence). The CDR3 nucleotides are TGTGCCTGGAGTAGGTGGCTGAACACTGAAGCTTTCTTT. This codes for CAWSRWLNTEAFF.

The rearrangement uses TRBV4-2 and TRBJ2-3; maybe TRBD1 (7 bases). Germline V gene lookup returns CDR1 LGHNA and CDR2 YNFKEQ. Trimming removed 2 bases from V and 0 bases from J, with 12 bases in between. CDR3 length: 16 residues. The CDR3 DNA sequence: TGTGCCAGCAGCCAATTACAGGGGACTAGCACAGATACGCAGTATTTT. This sequence encodes CASSQLQGTSTDTQYF.

V and J are TRBV24-1 and TRBJ1-5; possibly TRBD1 for D (6 bases). CDR1 and CDR2 from the germline V gene are KGHDR and SFDVKD. The CDR3 totals 19 residues. The ends were cut back, 5 bases at V and 0 bases at J, with 22 bases in the middle. CDR3 sequence: CATSADRYTNHYSNQPQHF. CDR3 coding DNA: TGTGCCACCAGTGCGGACAGATACACGAACCATTATAGCAATCAGCCCCAGCATTTT.

The chain combines TRBV27 with TRBJ1-1, with D tentatively TRBD1 (5 bases). CDR3 length: 13 amino acids. Deletions cut 3 bases from V and 6 bases from J, with 11 bases between. Germline V gene data show CDR1 as MNHEY and CDR2 as SMNVEV (reference sequence). CDR3 sequence: CASSFTGGAEAFF. The CDR3 DNA is TGTGCCAGCAGTTTTACTGGGGGTGCTGAAGCTTTCTTT.

Details on this clone: An end of the junction does not agree with germline; a read error may underlie this. The chain combines TRBV24-1 with TRBJ1-5, with 7 bases matching TRBD1. Germline assignment: CDR1 KGHDR and CDR2 SFDVKD. This CDR3 is built from 14 residues. This CDR3 is CATSDPDRQSAPAF. The CDR3, as DNA: TGTGCCACCAGTGACCCGGACAGGCAATCAGCCCCAGCATTT.

The V gene is TRBV5-1, the J gene TRBJ1-4, with 8 bases identical to TRBD1. This CDR3 is 15 amino acids long. Germline values: CDR1 SGHRS, CDR2 YFSETQ. V lost 4 bases to trimming and J lost 1 base; unmatched junction nucleotides: 3. CDR3 DNA: TGCGCCAGCAGCATTGGACAGGGAACTAATGAAAAACTGTTTTTT. Protein sequence: CASSIGQGTNEKLFF.